The 30 T cell receptor beta chains in this list originate from one sample, sequenced in a study of beta chain features in type 1 diabetes. Study-level points and caveats: In all four CD4+ subsets, TCRB CDR3 length was significantly, moderately reduced in type 1 diabetes.

These TCRs' antigens remain unknown. All of the isolated RNA was reverse transcribed, so expressed TCRB transcripts were sequenced. The data were produced by immunoSEQ multiplex PCR, yet TCRdb's version contains in-frame clones alone and is incomplete. The table includes 160,000 or so clones, roughly 60% detected once. Sample: naive CD4+ T cells from blood. These TCRs come from a man aged 30 to 39 with type 1 diabetes.

The chain uses TRBV14 and TRBJ1-1, with D maybe TRBD1 (5 bases). V gave up 0 bases and J gave up 11 bases, with 13 bases separating them. CDR1 and CDR2 from the germline V gene are SGHDN and FVKESK. The CDR3 extends over 13 amino acids. The CDR3 DNA reads as TGTGCCAGCAGCCAAGATTTTGGCAGGGAGGCTTTCTTT. Translated, it gives CASSQDFGREAFF.

This chain connects TRBV27 to TRBJ2-7; TRBD2 aligns across 9 bases. The CDR3 is 15 residues long. The V gene's germline CDR1 is MNHEY and CDR2 SMNVEV (reference sequence). J was trimmed by 3 bases and V by 2 bases; bases with no gene match: 5. The CDR3 DNA reads as TGTGCCAGCAGTTTAAAGGTAGCGGGGGTCTACGAGCAGTACTTC. Residues: CASSLKVAGVYEQYF.

The chain uses TRBV9 and TRBJ1-4; no firm D call. V gave up 0 bases and J gave up 5 bases, with 8 bases separating them. Looked up from germline, CDR1 is SGDLS and CDR2 is YYNGEE. The CDR3 is 14 residues long. The CDR3 DNA reads TGTGCCAGCAGCGTAGGCTCCGTCAATGAAAAACTGTTTTTT. Amino acid sequence: CASSVGSVNEKLFF.

The chain links TRBV7-9 to TRBJ1-1; tentatively, D is TRBD1 (6 bases). The CDR3 spans 13 residues. Per germline, CDR1 SEHNR and CDR2 FQNEAQ (reference sequence). V shed 3 bases and J shed 6 bases, with 11 bases lying between them. The CDR3 reads CASSFTGAAEAFF. CDR3 bases: TGTGCCAGCAGCTTCACGGGGGCGGCTGAAGCTTTCTTT.

This sequence joins TRBV4-3 and TRBJ2-5; D possibly matches TRBD1 or TRBD2 (5 bases each). V lost 3 bases and J lost 4, with 15 bases in between. This CDR3 spans 15 amino acids. From germline, CDR1 is LGHNA and CDR2 YSLEER. The CDR3 is CASSQRGDRRETQYF. CDR3 coding DNA: TGCGCCAGCAGCCAGAGGGGAGACAGAAGAGAGACCCAGTACTTC.

This chain links TRBV11-2 with TRBJ2-5; D uncertain. From germline, CDR1 is SGHAT and CDR2 FQNNGV. This CDR3 is 14 amino acids long. Trimming left V 4 bases short and J 1 base short, with 10 bases between. Here the CDR3 reads CASSYRPAQETQYF. In DNA form, the CDR3 reads TGTGCCAGCAGCTATCGCCCGGCCCAAGAGACCCAGTACTTC.

The chain couples TRBV2 to TRBJ2-5; 10 bases fit TRBD1. V lost 3 bases to trimming and J lost 4 bases; unmatched junction nucleotides: 2. The CDR3 is 14 residues long. CDR1 and CDR2 (germline): SNHLY, FYNNEI. The CDR3 DNA reads as TGTGCCAGCAGTGATGACAGGGGGCGAGAGACCCAGTACTTC. Amino acid sequence: CASSDDRGRETQYF.

This chain links TRBV30 with TRBJ2-3, with 12 bases aligning to TRBD2. Unmatched junction bases numbered 7, after V lost 0 bases and J lost 0 bases. Per the germline V gene, CDR1 is GTSNPN and CDR2 is SVGIG (reference sequence). The CDR3 runs 18 residues. CDR3 in amino acids: CAWSVLAGGLWSTDTQYF. CDR3 nucleotide sequence: TGTGCCTGGAGTGTACTAGCGGGGGGCCTGTGGAGCACAGATACGCAGTATTTT.

The genes are TRBV6-5 and TRBJ2-5; D might be TRBD2 (6 bases). Germline V CDR1 and CDR2: MNHEY, SVGAGI. The CDR3 is 12 residues long. V lost 7 bases and J 5 bases, leaving 11 bases between the germline ends. The CDR3 DNA follows: TGTGCCAGCAAGCGAGGAGGGGAGACCCAGTACTTC. It codes for CASKRGGETQYF.

The chain is built from TRBV6-5 and TRBJ1-6, with TRBD1 as a possible D gene (5 bases). The CDR3 runs to 15 residues. Germline values: CDR1 MNHEY, CDR2 SVGAGI. Trimming shortened V by 4 bases and J by 9 bases, and 16 bases separated the two germline ends. Written as DNA, the CDR3 is TGTGCCAGCAGTTTAAAGGGGTCGGGCGGTTCACCCCTCCACTTT. Its translation is CASSLKGSGGSPLHF.

In its sample, this clone was seen a few times. The chain links TRBV7-2 to TRBJ2-4, with D perhaps matching TRBD2 (6 bases). The ends were cut back, 0 bases at V and 3 bases at J, with 12 bases in the middle. The germline gives CDR1 SGHTA, CDR2 FQGNSA. CDR3 length equals 16 residues. The CDR3 DNA sequence: TGTGCCAGCAGCTTAGCGTTAGCGGCTTTCAAAAACATTCAGTACTTC. Its protein is CASSLALAAFKNIQYF.

The rearrangement uses TRBV6-5 and TRBJ2-1; D gene unclear. This CDR3 comprises 11 residues. V dropped 5 bases and J dropped 5 bases, with 4 bases sitting between them. Germline CDR1 is MNHEY and CDR2 is SVGAGI. CDR3 residues: CASSQNNEQFF. The DNA for the CDR3 is TGTGCCAGCAGTCAAAACAATGAGCAGTTCTTC.

The chain recombines TRBV5-6 with TRBJ2-5, with D perhaps TRBD1 (6 bases). The length of the CDR3 is 14 residues. Germline CDR1 SGHDT, CDR2 YYEEEE. The V end was cut by 0 bases, the J end by 5 bases, with 11 bases between. CDR3 residues: CASSLGPQGETQYF. CDR3 in DNA: TGTGCCAGCAGCTTGGGTCCCCAGGGGGAGACCCAGTACTTC.

In its sample, this clone was seen a few times. The chain employs TRBV30 and TRBJ1-2; 7 bases agree with TRBD1. Germline CDR1 is GTSNPN and CDR2 is SVGIG (reference sequence). Losses at the gene ends were 1 base for V and 7 bases for J; bases not matched to a gene: 6. The CDR3 has 13 residues. The CDR3 loop is CAWSDRYRGGYTF. The DNA of the CDR3 is TGTGCCTGGAGTGATCGTTACAGGGGTGGCTACACCTTC.

The sample holds a few counts of this clone. CDR3 in amino acids: CSVFALRDRAAYEQYF. As DNA, the CDR3 is TGCAGCGTTTTTGCCCTCCGGGACAGGGCAGCCTACGAGCAGTACTTC. The V call is TRBV29-1, the J call TRBJ2-7; 9 nucleotides align to TRBD1. V shed 5 bases, J shed 2 bases, and the junction held 13 bases outside the gene matches. CDR3 size: 16 residues. Germline V gene data show CDR1 as SQVTM and CDR2 as ANQGSEA.

In its sample, this clone was seen a few times. The chain couples TRBV6-1 to TRBJ2-5; a weak D match, TRBD1 (5 bases). Germline assignment: CDR1 MNHNS and CDR2 SASEGT. The V and J ends lost 4 bases and 3 bases respectively, with 12 bases between them. This CDR3 is 14 amino acids long. The CDR3 DNA reads TGTGCCAGCAGTGTGGGGCCCAGGGAAGAGACCCAGTACTTC. This translates into CASSVGPREETQYF.

The rearrangement links TRBV29-1 to TRBJ1-1; tentative D call: TRBD1 (6 bases). Trimming left V 5 bases short and J 1 base short, with 14 bases between. Germline CDR1 reads SQVTM; CDR2 reads ANQGSEA. This CDR3 region has 14 residues. The CDR3 bases are TGCAGCGTTACAAAGCGGACAGCGAACACTGAAGCTTTCTTT. Translated: CSVTKRTANTEAFF. The full variable domain, completed using reference TRBV29-1 and TRBJ1-1, is SAVISQKPSRDICQRGTSLTIQCQVDSQVTMMFWYRQQPGQSLTLIATANQGSEATYESGFVIDKFPISRPNLTFSTLTVSNMSPEDSSIYLCSVTKRTANTEAFFGQGTRLTVV.

The sample holds a few counts of this clone. The V and J genes are TRBV30 and TRBJ2-7; D ambiguous. CDR3 length: 10 amino acids. From germline, CDR1 is GTSNPN and CDR2 SVGIG (reference sequence). Between the trimmed V and J ends, which lost 1 base and 9 bases, there was a span of 7 bases. In nucleotides, the CDR3 is TGTGCCTGGAGTGGAATTGGGCAGTACTTC. Its translation: CAWSGIGQYF.

This sequence joins TRBV7-9 and TRBJ2-1; TRBD2 is a possible D gene (6 bases). From germline, CDR1 is SEHNR and CDR2 FQNEAQ (reference sequence). The CDR3 is 17 residues long. The V and J ends lost 0 bases and 3 bases respectively, with 15 bases between them. CDR3 in amino acids: CASSLAYGDFGYNEQFF. The CDR3 nucleotides read TGTGCCAGCAGCTTAGCGTATGGGGACTTCGGCTACAATGAGCAGTTCTTC.

This chain joins TRBV2 and TRBJ1-2; D might be TRBD1 (5 bases). Trimming pared 4 bases from V and 1 base from J, leaving 13 bases between. The CDR3 length is 15 residues. Germline CDR1 is SNHLY and CDR2 is FYNNEI. The CDR3 region is CASSGSLRGNYGYTF. CDR3 coding DNA: TGTGCCAGCAGTGGATCCCTAAGGGGTAACTATGGCTACACCTTC.

The chain employs TRBV7-9 and TRBJ2-7; D might be TRBD1 (5 bases). This CDR3 region has 15 residues. Trimming removed 5 bases from V and 4 bases from J, with 18 bases in between. Germline V CDR1 and CDR2: SEHNR, FQNEAQ (reference sequence). As DNA, the CDR3 is TGTGCCAGCAGCACTCCGGACACTCCGTGGTACGAGCAGTACTTC. This gives the protein CASSTPDTPWYEQYF.

This clone was seen only once. This chain joins TRBV28 and TRBJ1-5, with a weak D call TRBD1 (6 bases). CDR3 size: 13 residues. Trimming removed 4 bases from V and 7 bases from J, with 11 bases in between. The germline CDR1 and CDR2 sequences are MDHEN and SYDVKM. CDR3 amino acids: CASSSQGNQPQHF. As DNA, the CDR3 is TGTGCCAGCAGTTCACAGGGTAACCAGCCCCAGCATTTT.

V usage is TRBV7-2 and J usage is TRBJ2-7, with TRBD1 matching 9 bases. The germline V gene encodes CDR1 SGHTA and CDR2 FQGNSA. The trim removed 6 bases at V and 0 bases at J, leaving 6 bases unmatched. This CDR3 has 15 residues. The CDR3 DNA follows: TGTGCCAGCAGATCGGGACAGGGAAGCTCCTACGAGCAGTACTTC. It is translated as CASRSGQGSSYEQYF.

This clone appeared a single time. The chain uses TRBV9 and TRBJ2-1; TRBD2 matches 7 bases. Per germline, CDR1 SGDLS and CDR2 YYNGEE. The CDR3 has 15 residues. The ends lost 2 bases at V and 3 bases at J; junction bases unmatched: 5. The CDR3 here is CASSVTSPLYNEQFF. CDR3 coding DNA: TGTGCCAGCAGCGTGACTAGCCCGCTCTACAATGAGCAGTTCTTC.

CDR3: CASSLDLAGVADTQYF. CDR3 nucleotide sequence: TGCGCCAGCAGCTTGGATCTAGCGGGGGTCGCAGATACGCAGTATTTT. V is TRBV5-1 and J is TRBJ2-3; 10 positions agree with TRBD2. The CDR3 is made up of 16 amino acids. Germline V gene data show CDR1 as SGHRS and CDR2 as YFSETQ. With 0 bases clipped from V and 4 bases from J, the junction kept 5 bases outside the gene matches.

The chain couples TRBV7-9 to TRBJ1-5; D is undetermined. CDR3 length equals 13 residues. Trimming removed 5 bases from V and 6 bases from J, with 11 bases in between. Germline lookup yields CDR1 SEHNR and CDR2 FQNEAQ (reference sequence). Here the CDR3 reads CASSEHPSQPQHF. The DNA of the CDR3 is TGTGCCAGCAGCGAACATCCCAGTCAGCCCCAGCATTTT.

V is TRBV9 and J is TRBJ1-2, with TRBD1 matching over 7 bases. V was clipped by 3 bases and J by 4 bases; unmatched bases: 0. CDR3 length: 12 residues. CDR1 and CDR2 from the germline V gene are SGDLS and YYNGEE. Here the CDR3 DNA reads TGTGCCAGCAGCGGACAGGGCTATGGCTACACCTTC. Its translation: CASSGQGYGYTF.

This sequence joins TRBV5-6 and TRBJ2-6; no definite D call. CDR1 is SGHDT and CDR2 is YYEEEE in the germline V gene. The CDR3 sequence is 14 residues long. Trimming pared 3 bases from V and 0 bases from J, leaving 4 bases between. CDR3 residues: CASSSDSGANVLTF. The CDR3 region has the DNA TGTGCCAGCAGCTCGGACTCTGGGGCCAACGTCCTGACTTTC. Full variable domain (remainder filled in from reference TRBV5-6 and TRBJ2-6): DAGVTQSPTHLIKTRGQQVTLRCSPKSGHDTVSWYQQALGQGPQFIFQYYEEEERQRGNFPDRFSGHQFPNYSSELNVNALLLGDSALYLCASSSDSGANVLTFGAGSRLTVL.

The chain links TRBV9 to TRBJ2-1; no reliable D call. V lost 0 bases to trimming and J lost 5 bases, with 9 bases between them. CDR1 is SGDLS and CDR2 is YYNGEE in the germline V gene. This CDR3 is built from 14 residues. The CDR3 protein is CASSVVNGDNEQFF. The DNA of the CDR3 is TGTGCCAGCAGCGTAGTGAATGGAGACAATGAGCAGTTCTTC.

V is TRBV30 and J is TRBJ2-6; the D is unclear. CDR1 is GTSNPN, CDR2 SVGIG, per germline (reference sequence). The V end was cut by 1 base, the J end by 2 bases, with 15 bases between. The CDR3 contains 17 residues. Here the CDR3 reads CAWSATRNFPGANVLTF. The CDR3 bases are TGTGCCTGGAGTGCAACCAGGAATTTTCCTGGGGCCAACGTCCTGACTTTC.